This T cell receptor (beta chain) was recorded in a study of blood T cell repertoires in COVID-19. On the study more broadly: The United States, Italy and Spain were the sources of the acute and convalescent COVID-19 samples.

This table comes from immunoSEQ multiplex PCR, and its TCRdb copy is limited to in-frame clones, with some not included. The sample records 150,000 to 200,000 clones, roughly 73% being singletons. Germline CDR1 and CDR2: SGHNT and YYREEE (reference sequence). The CDR3 runs 15 residues. J gave up 6 bases and V 6 bases, and 13 bases lay outside the gene matches. The sequence came from a man in his 70s with acute or convalescent COVID-19. The chain recombines TRBV5-4 with TRBJ1-1; 8 nucleotides agree with TRBD1. Specimen: peripheral blood. CDR3 sequence reads: CASTTRGQGRSEAFF. CDR3 nucleotides: TGTGCCAGCACCACCCGCGGACAGGGAAGGTCTGAAGCTTTCTTT. Full variable domain (rest looked up from reference TRBV5-4 and TRBJ1-1): ETGVTQSPTHLIKTRGQQVTLRCSSQSGHNTVSWYQQALGQGPQFIFQYYREEENGRGNFPPRFSGLQFPNYSSELNVNALELDDSALYLCASTTRGQGRSEAFFGQGTRLTVV.